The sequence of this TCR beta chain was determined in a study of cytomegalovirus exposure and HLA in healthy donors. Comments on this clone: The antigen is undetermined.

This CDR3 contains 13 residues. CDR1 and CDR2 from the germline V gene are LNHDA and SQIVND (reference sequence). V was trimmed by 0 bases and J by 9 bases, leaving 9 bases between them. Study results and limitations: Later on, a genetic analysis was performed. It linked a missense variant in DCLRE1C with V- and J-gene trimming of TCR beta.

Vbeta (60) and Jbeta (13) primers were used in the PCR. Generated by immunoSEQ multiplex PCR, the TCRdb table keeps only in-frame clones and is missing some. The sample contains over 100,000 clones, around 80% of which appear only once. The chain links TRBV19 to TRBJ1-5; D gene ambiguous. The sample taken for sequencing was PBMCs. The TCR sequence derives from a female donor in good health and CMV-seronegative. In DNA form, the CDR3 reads TGTGCCAGTAGTATAGATAGAGAGCGGCCCCAGCATTTT. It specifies CASSIDRERPQHF.